The 17 T cell receptor beta chains reported below all come from one sample, sequenced in a study of T-cell reconstitution after alpha-beta-depleted transplantation in children. Researchers prepared the TCRbeta library using unique molecular identifiers, the study reports. MiXCR was run by TCRdb on the PCR reads, yielding one entry per CDR3 protein. Of about 870,000 distinct CDR3 sequences detected, less than 20% appear once; the ten largest clones hold roughly 5%. The sample was PBMCs, mostly from graft donor cells, taken 360 days after TCRalphabeta/CD19-depleted stem cell transplant. The receptor source for this set is a male patient younger than 18 who had a stem cell transplant for acute lymphoblastic leukemia, so the T cells may come from the graft donor.

This clonotype came up a few times. DNA of the CDR3: TGTGCCAGCAGTGAATTCACGGGATTACCCACAGATACGCAGTATTTT. Protein product: CASSEFTGLPTDTQYF. V gene TRBV2 combines with J gene TRBJ2-3; the D gene is possibly TRBD2 (5 bases). The CDR3 is 16 amino acids. CDR1 and CDR2 from the germline V gene are SNHLY and FYNNEI. V was shortened by 2 bases and J by 2 bases, with 14 bases between the two germline ends.

This clonotype was recorded many times. This chain uses TRBV7-3 with TRBJ2-3; D remains ambiguous. Trimming shortened V by 4 bases and J by 10 bases, and 15 bases separated the two germline ends. Germline-derived CDR1 and CDR2 are SGHTA and FQGTGA. The CDR3 runs 13 residues. For the CDR3, the DNA is TGTGCCAGCAGCTCCCTAAGGGCTAGGGCGCAGTATTTT. It codes for CASSSLRARAQYF.

There are many counts of this clonotype. The chain recombines TRBV7-3 with TRBJ2-2; D remains unclear. This CDR3 is built from 14 residues. V lost 2 bases and J 4 bases, leaving 8 bases between the germline ends. Germline CDR1 and CDR2: SGHTA and FQGTGA. The CDR3 sequence: CASSLGRSTGELFF. The CDR3 DNA reads as TGTGCCAGCAGCTTAGGCAGGAGCACCGGGGAGCTGTTTTTT.

The table lists this clonotype with many counts. The DNA for the CDR3 is TGTGCCAGCAGCTTTGTAAAGGCCGCGGGGACAGGGCTTGCCGTGGATACGCAGTATTTT. Translating gives CASSFVKAAGTGLAVDTQYF. V is TRBV11-1 and J is TRBJ2-3, with 9 bases identical to TRBD1. With V trimmed by 3 bases and J by 6 bases, 22 bases remained unmatched. The CDR3 loop spans 20 amino acids. Germline-derived CDR1 and CDR2 are SGHAT and FQDESV (reference sequence).

The genes are TRBV5-1 and TRBJ2-5; possibly TRBD1 for D (6 bases). The CDR3 runs 15 residues. Germline values: CDR1 SGHRS, CDR2 YFSETQ. Trimming cost V 2 bases and J 3 bases, with 14 bases left between them. CDR3 loop: CASSLWTAEEETQYF. For the CDR3, the DNA is TGCGCCAGCAGCTTATGGACAGCAGAAGAAGAGACCCAGTACTTC.

V and J are TRBV12-3 or TRBV12-4 and TRBJ2-7, with D possibly matching TRBD2 (6 bases). CDR3 length: 16 amino acids. Trimming stripped 3 bases from V and 2 bases from J, with 17 bases between. In DNA form, the CDR3 reads TGTGCCAGCAGTTTTACAGCCGGGACTGTAACCTACGAGCAGTACTTC. Protein sequence: CASSFTAGTVTYEQYF.

The chain has TRBV5-1 and TRBJ2-7; 10 nucleotides line up with TRBD2. This CDR3 is built from 16 residues. J was trimmed by 2 bases and V by 0 bases; bases with no gene match: 5. The V gene's germline CDR1 is SGHRS and CDR2 YFSETQ. The CDR3 nucleotides are TGCGCCAGCAGCTTGGTGCCAGCGGGAGGGCCCTACGAGCAGTACTTC. It translates to CASSLVPAGGPYEQYF.

This chain connects TRBV4-1 to TRBJ2-7, with D tentatively TRBD1 (5 bases). The germline V gene has CDR1 MGHRA and CDR2 YSYEKL. This CDR3 contains 15 residues. V lost 5 bases, J lost 1 base, and 15 bases lay in between. The CDR3 loop is CASSTQGTGSYEQYF. As DNA, the CDR3 is TGCGCCAGCAGCACACAAGGCACAGGATCCTACGAGCAGTACTTC.

The rearrangement uses TRBV2 and TRBJ2-7, with 9 bases lining up with TRBD1. The V gene end was trimmed by 6 bases and the J gene end by 3 bases; junction bases not matched to a gene: 3. The CDR3 totals 13 residues. Germline CDR1 and CDR2: SNHLY and FYNNEI. Written as DNA, the CDR3 is TGTGCCAGCAGAAACAGGGGGCTCTACGAGCAGTACTTC. Protein: CASRNRGLYEQYF. The full variable domain, in which reference TRBV2 and TRBJ2-7 provide the parts outside the CDR3, is EPEVTQTPSHQVTQMGQEVILRCVPISNHLYFYWYRQILGQKVEFLVSFYNNEISEKSEIFDDQFSVERPDGSNFTLKIRSTKLEDSAMYFCASRNRGLYEQYFGPGTRLTVT.

The V and J genes are TRBV7-8 and TRBJ2-2; the match to TRBD2 covers 8 bases. Trimming at V came to 0 bases and at J to 6 bases, leaving 15 bases not matched to a gene. CDR1 is SGHVS, CDR2 FQNEAQ, per germline. The CDR3 runs to 19 residues. The CDR3 region is CASSLARAALAGTPGELFF. As DNA, the CDR3 is TGTGCCAGCAGCTTAGCGCGCGCTGCCTTAGCGGGAACACCCGGGGAGCTGTTTTTT.

The sample holds many counts of this clonotype. This chain connects TRBV10-3 to TRBJ1-2; 8 bases align to TRBD1. This CDR3 contains 12 residues. The V and J ends lost 8 bases and 3 bases, in that order; junction bases with no gene match: 2. From germline, CDR1 is ENHRY and CDR2 SYGVKD. The CDR3 DNA sequence: TGTGCCATCCGGACAGGGTACTATGGCTACACCTTC. The encoded protein is CAIRTGYYGYTF.

This clonotype came up a few times. The rearrangement links TRBV10-3 to TRBJ2-1; the match to TRBD2 covers 7 bases. Germline CDR1 ENHRY, CDR2 SYGVKD. V trimming: 2 bases; J trimming: 7 bases; junction bases outside the gene matches: 8. The CDR3 covers 15 residues. CDR3 DNA: TGTGCCATCAGTGAGCTTGGGACTACCGTTAATGAGCAGTTCTTC. It yields the protein CAISELGTTVNEQFF.

This clonotype was found a few times. The CDR3 protein is CASCPWNGGPYNEQFF. The CDR3 region has the DNA TGTGCCAGCTGCCCGTGGAACGGGGGACCCTACAATGAGCAGTTCTTC. The chain couples TRBV7-9 to TRBJ2-1, with D perhaps TRBD2 (6 bases). The germline V gene has CDR1 SEHNR and CDR2 FQNEAQ (reference sequence). The V gene lost 8 bases and the J gene lost 2 bases, with 19 bases spanning the gap. The length of the CDR3 is 16 residues.

The chain is built from TRBV21-1 and TRBJ1-3. TRBV21-1 is described as a pseudogene. CDR3 length: 18 amino acids. This chain's CDR3 is CASSPCLREAHSGNTIYF. The CDR3 coding sequence is TGTGCCAGCAGTCCCTGTTTAAGGGAGGCCCACTCTGGAAACACCATATATTTT.

In this sample, this clonotype turned up many times. DNA of the CDR3: TGTGCCAGCAGTTTTGGTAGCGGTCCGTTGGAGCAGTACTTC. Translation gives CASSFGSGPLEQYF. This rearrangement joins TRBV12-3 or TRBV12-4 to TRBJ2-7; tentative D call: TRBD2 (6 bases). CDR3 size: 14 residues. The V end lost 3 bases, the J end lost 7 bases, and 16 bases lay between the germline ends.

This clonotype was picked up a small number of times. The genes are TRBV19 and TRBJ2-1; no clear D gene. Germline CDR1 reads LNHDA; CDR2 reads SQIVND (reference sequence). CDR3 length: 13 residues. V was trimmed by 7 bases and J by 2 bases, leaving 9 bases between them. CDR3 amino acids: CASTRNTYNEQFF. CDR3 DNA: TGTGCCAGTACTAGAAACACCTACAATGAGCAGTTCTTC.

There are a few counts of this clonotype. V usage is TRBV2 and J usage is TRBJ2-2; 10 nucleotides match TRBD2. The CDR3 covers 16 residues. V lost 4 bases to trimming and J lost 6 bases; unmatched junction nucleotides: 8. Germline assignment: CDR1 SNHLY and CDR2 FYNNEI. CDR3 residues: CASSARLAGASGELFF. The DNA of the CDR3 is TGTGCCAGCAGTGCTCGGCTAGCGGGAGCATCCGGGGAGCTGTTTTTT.